The text below deals with one T cell receptor (beta chain). Its antigen is as yet unknown. Donors consisted of healthy bone marrow donors. This sample is part of a study of cytomegalovirus exposure and HLA in healthy donors. About the study: Inside one of the first data releases sat some 85 million unique TCRs taken from HLA-typed donors. General study results and limits: Later on, a genetic analysis was performed. It linked a missense variant in DCLRE1C with V- and J-gene trimming of TCR beta. Later on, an analysis tied approximately 17,000 TCR beta sequences to HLA alleles at 0.05 false discovery rate.

From germline, CDR1 is MNHEY and CDR2 SVGAGI. Trimming shortened V by 0 bases and J by 5 bases, and 6 bases separated the two germline ends. The CDR3 is 13 amino acids. The PCR employed 60 Vbeta primers together with 13 Jbeta primers. Data came from immunoSEQ multiplex PCR; TCRdb stores just in-frame clones and leaves some out. This sample's clone table lists approximately 110,000 clones. This TCR was sampled from a man aged 18 to 29 in good health and CMV-seronegative. The sequencing sample was made of PBMCs. The chain carries TRBV6-5 and TRBJ2-3, with D possibly matching TRBD2 (6 bases). CDR3 DNA sequence: TGTGCCAGCAGTTACTCGCGGGGAGATACGCAGTATTTT. Translation: CASSYSRGDTQYF.